Sequencing of this TCR beta chain was carried out in a study of identifying expanded T cells in peripheral blood. Study-wide findings and caveats: Variance in clone template counts between two-week samples significantly increased with total template count across all healthy donors. Over approximately two and four weeks, about 15 and 18 clones changed, versus 1.2 between replicates.

V was pared by 2 bases and J by 6 bases, with 13 bases between. CDR1 MNHEY and CDR2 SVGAGI come from the germline V gene. The CDR3 contains 14 residues. The data were produced by immunoSEQ multiplex PCR, yet TCRdb's version contains in-frame clones alone and is incomplete. In the table there are some 80,000 clones, about 90% of which are singletons. No infections or other immune events were documented during collection. This clone was observed once. Antigen: not known. The specimen sequenced was blood. V and J are TRBV6-5 and TRBJ1-2; D is unresolved. This clonotype originated in a person aged 18 to 75 in good health. The CDR3 DNA is TGTGCCAGCAGTTACGACTTTGGGGAGAATGGCTACACCTTC. It codes for CASSYDFGENGYTF.